Following are 21 T cell receptor beta chains from one sample sequenced in a study of somatic mutations in cytotoxic T cells in rheumatoid arthritis. Sequenced by immunoSEQ multiplex PCR; TCRdb stores in-frame clones only, minus some. Of about 30,000 clones listed, 82% are singletons. The specimen was CD8+ T cells sorted from blood. The source of these receptors is an adult with rheumatoid arthritis.

The chain uses TRBV19 and TRBJ1-6; TRBD1 agrees at 7 bases. Looked up from germline, CDR1 is LNHDA and CDR2 is SQIVND (reference sequence). With V trimmed by 4 bases and J by 7 bases, 13 bases remained unmatched. This CDR3 has 17 residues. The CDR3 here is CASSTRARQGGNSPLHF. Written as DNA, the CDR3 is TGTGCCAGTAGTACAAGGGCCCGACAGGGCGGCAATTCACCCCTCCACTTT. Drawing the rest from reference TRBV19 and TRBJ1-6, the complete variable domain is DGGITQSPKYLFRKEGQNVTLSCEQNLNHDAMYWYRQDPGQGLRLIYYSQIVNDFQKGDIAEGYSVSREKKESFPLTVTSAQKNPTAFYLCASSTRARQGGNSPLHFGNGTRLTVT.

The V call is TRBV19, the J call TRBJ2-7; the D gene is possibly TRBD1 (5 bases). This CDR3 region has 13 residues. V gave up 3 bases and J gave up 6 bases, with 12 bases separating them. Germline V lookup: CDR1 LNHDA, CDR2 SQIVND (reference sequence). The CDR3 DNA follows: TGTGCCAGTAGTATCAGTGGGGCTCGCGAGCAGTACTTC. Amino acids: CASSISGAREQYF.

The genes are TRBV2 and TRBJ1-2; D is uncertain. The germline gives CDR1 SNHLY, CDR2 FYNNEI. V dropped 8 bases and J dropped 8 bases, with 21 bases sitting between them. The CDR3 is 14 residues long. The CDR3 here is CASEESGSIRGYTF. Here the CDR3 DNA reads TGTGCCAGCGAGGAGAGCGGTTCGATTCGGGGCTACACCTTC.

This clone was counted between two and nine times. Sequence at one end of the junction differs from germline and may be a read error. This sequence joins TRBV9 and TRBJ2-1; D not certain. This CDR3 has 14 amino acids. Germline lookup yields CDR1 SGDLS and CDR2 YYNGEE. The CDR3 coding sequence is TGTGCCAGCAGCGTAGAAATCGAGGCCAATGAGCGGTTCTTC. Protein sequence: CASSVEIEANERFF.

This chain connects TRBV7-9 to TRBJ2-1, with 13 bases lining up with TRBD2. V shed 5 bases, J shed 6 bases, and the junction held 4 bases outside the gene matches. The CDR3 spans 15 residues. Germline lookup yields CDR1 SEHNR and CDR2 FQNEAQ (reference sequence). The CDR3 DNA is TGTGCCAGCAGCACTAGCGGGGGGGCCCTCAATGAGCAGTTCTTC. Its protein product is CASSTSGGALNEQFF.

This clone was detected only a few times. The chain has TRBV9 and TRBJ1-1; D is ambiguous. CDR1 is SGDLS, CDR2 YYNGEE, per germline. Trimming removed 0 bases at V and 1 base at J, with 7 bases between. The CDR3 consists of 14 residues. DNA of the CDR3: TGTGCCAGCAGCGTAGGCTCAGGGAACACTGAAGCTTTCTTT. It translates to CASSVGSGNTEAFF.

This chain joins TRBV5-5 and TRBJ1-1; D unresolved. The CDR3 has 12 residues. V lost 1 base, J lost 4 bases, and 5 bases lay in between. Germline CDR1 is SGHKS and CDR2 is YYEKEE (reference sequence). CDR3 region: CASSLLGTEAFF. The CDR3 DNA sequence: TGTGCCAGCAGCTTGTTGGGCACTGAAGCTTTCTTT.

V usage is TRBV9 and J usage is TRBJ2-7, with 13 bases matching TRBD2. Per the germline V gene, CDR1 is SGDLS and CDR2 is YYNGEE. This CDR3 region has 16 residues. With V trimmed by 0 bases and J by 5 bases, 5 bases remained unmatched. The CDR3 is CASSVGGLAGTDEQYF. In nucleotides, the CDR3 is TGTGCCAGCAGCGTAGGGGGACTAGCGGGAACCGACGAGCAGTACTTC. Complete variable domain (other parts from reference TRBV9 and TRBJ2-7): DSGVTQTPKHLITATGQRVTLRCSPRSGDLSVYWYQQSLDQGLQFLIQYYNGEERAKGNILERFSAQQFPDLHSELNLSSLELGDSALYFCASSVGGLAGTDEQYFGPGTRLTVT.

This chain connects TRBV11-2 to TRBJ2-3; TRBD2 matches 11 bases. Germline CDR1 reads SGHAT; CDR2 reads FQNNGV. Trimming removed 3 bases from V and 5 bases from J; junction bases left unmatched: 1. CDR3 length equals 14 residues. This CDR3 reads CASSLLAGGDTQYF. CDR3 DNA sequence: TGTGCCAGCAGCTTGCTAGCGGGAGGAGATACGCAGTATTTT.

The chain employs TRBV6-1 and TRBJ2-7; D possibly corresponds to TRBD1 (6 bases). The V end was cut by 4 bases, the J end by 2 bases, with 9 bases between. The germline V gene encodes CDR1 MNHNS and CDR2 SASEGT. The CDR3 spans 13 residues. The CDR3: CASSGDITYEQYF. CDR3 nucleotides: TGTGCCAGCAGTGGGGACATTACCTACGAGCAGTACTTC.

V and J are TRBV7-3 and TRBJ2-1; 7 bases map to TRBD2. This CDR3 spans 17 amino acids. The V and J ends lost 0 bases and 4 bases, in that order; junction bases with no gene match: 9. The germline V gene has CDR1 SGHTA and CDR2 FQGTGA. The CDR3 nucleotides are TGTGCCAGCAGCTTAACACCCTCGGAGCGGGGATACAATGAGCAGTTCTTC. This encodes CASSLTPSERGYNEQFF.

The genes are TRBV19 and TRBJ1-1; D is uncertain. Germline V lookup: CDR1 LNHDA, CDR2 SQIVND (reference sequence). The CDR3 runs to 13 residues. V was clipped by 5 bases and J by 4 bases, with 11 bases between them. This CDR3 reads CASSHTPGTEAFF. DNA of the CDR3: TGTGCCAGTAGTCATACCCCGGGCACTGAAGCTTTCTTT.

The rearrangement links TRBV9 to TRBJ2-4; D unresolved. Germline CDR1 SGDLS, CDR2 YYNGEE. This CDR3 region has 15 residues. V was clipped by 2 bases and J by 2 bases, with 11 bases between them. The CDR3 DNA reads as TGTGCCAGCAGCGTGGTGGGCTCAACCAAAAACATTCAGTACTTC. Translation gives CASSVVGSTKNIQYF.

This CDR3 is CASSLYQNTEAFF. Here the CDR3 DNA reads TGTGCCAGCAGTTTATACCAGAACACTGAAGCTTTCTTT. The rearrangement links TRBV27 to TRBJ1-1, with D uncertain. The CDR3 has 13 residues. Germline V gives CDR1 MNHEY, CDR2 SMNVEV (reference sequence). V lost 1 base and J 1 base, leaving 4 bases between the germline ends.

This chain links TRBV7-9 with TRBJ2-7; the D call may be TRBD1 or TRBD2 (6 bases each). This CDR3 has 16 residues. Germline V gene sequence: CDR1 SEHNR, CDR2 FQNEAQ (reference sequence). Trimming removed 4 bases from V and 2 bases from J, with 18 bases in between. As DNA, the CDR3 is TGTGCCAGCAGCTCGGCCGCCGGGGGCGAGGCCTACGAGCAGTACTTC. Amino acids: CASSSAAGGEAYEQYF.

The chain links TRBV2 to TRBJ1-3; D is uncertain. V lost 10 bases to trimming and J lost 3 bases, with 16 bases between them. Germline lookup yields CDR1 SNHLY and CDR2 FYNNEI. The length of the CDR3 is 14 residues. The CDR3 is CATIGQVDGNTIYF. The CDR3 DNA is TGTGCCACCATCGGGCAGGTAGATGGAAACACCATATATTTT.

The chain combines TRBV7-8 with TRBJ2-1, with 11 positions matching TRBD2. CDR1 is SGHVS and CDR2 is FQNEAQ in the germline V gene. The ends lost 4 bases at V and 4 bases at J; junction bases unmatched: 0. This CDR3 is 14 amino acids long. The CDR3 region has the DNA TGTGCCAGCAGCTCTAGCGGGAGGTACAATGAGCAGTTCTTC. This gives the protein CASSSSGRYNEQFF.

V is TRBV13 and J is TRBJ2-1; 7 bases map to TRBD2. V was clipped by 4 bases and J by 8 bases; unmatched bases: 8. Germline V gene sequence: CDR1 PRHDT, CDR2 FYEKMQ (reference sequence). CDR3 length: 14 residues. The CDR3 region is CASSSPSGEDEQFF. In DNA form, the CDR3 reads TGTGCCAGCAGCTCCCCAAGCGGGGAGGATGAGCAGTTCTTC.

The J gene is TRBJ2-5, the V gene TRBV30; D remains ambiguous. The better agreement between TRBJ2-7 and the DNA end casts doubt on the J call. CDR3 length: 13 residues. CDR1 and CDR2 (germline): GTSNPN, SVGIG (reference sequence). CDR3 in amino acids: CASQTGFSYEQYF. The DNA for the CDR3 is TGTGCCTCCCAAACCGGGTTCTCCTACGAGCAGTACTTC.

The rearrangement joins TRBV4-2 to TRBJ1-1; no clear D gene. Trimming took off 4 bases at V and 0 bases at J, with 15 bases between the two ends. The CDR3 totals 16 residues. Germline CDR1 and CDR2: LGHNA and YNFKEQ. CDR3 region: CASSPADGRLNTEAFF. The CDR3 DNA sequence: TGTGCCAGCAGCCCCGCGGACGGACGGTTGAACACTGAAGCTTTCTTT.

The chain is built from TRBV7-9 and TRBJ2-1; D gene ambiguous. Germline CDR1 and CDR2: SEHNR and FQNEAQ (reference sequence). The germline V and J ends were trimmed by 0 bases and 8 bases, with 5 bases remaining between them. CDR3 length: 12 amino acids. CDR3 residues: CASSLAIHEQFF. The CDR3, as DNA: TGTGCCAGCAGCTTAGCGATCCATGAGCAGTTCTTC.